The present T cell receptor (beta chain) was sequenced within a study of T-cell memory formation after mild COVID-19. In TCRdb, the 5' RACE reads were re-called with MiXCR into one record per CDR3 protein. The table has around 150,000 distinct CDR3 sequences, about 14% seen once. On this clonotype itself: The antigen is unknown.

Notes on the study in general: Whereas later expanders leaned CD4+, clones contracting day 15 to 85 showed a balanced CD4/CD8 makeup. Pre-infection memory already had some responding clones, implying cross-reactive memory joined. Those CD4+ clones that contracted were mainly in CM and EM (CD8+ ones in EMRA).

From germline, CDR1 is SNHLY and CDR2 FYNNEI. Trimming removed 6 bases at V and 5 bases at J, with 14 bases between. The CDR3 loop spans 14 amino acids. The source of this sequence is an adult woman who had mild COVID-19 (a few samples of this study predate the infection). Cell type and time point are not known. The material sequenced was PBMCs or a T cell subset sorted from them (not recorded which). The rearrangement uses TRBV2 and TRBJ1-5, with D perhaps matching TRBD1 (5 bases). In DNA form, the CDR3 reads TGTGCCAGCAGGGGGGGGTATGGCCATCAGCCCCAGCATTTT. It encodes CASRGGYGHQPQHF.